One and the same sample provided the 5 T cell receptor beta chains below, sequenced in a study of control samples from healthy donors and cancer patients. Profiling relied on immunoSEQ multiplex PCR, and the TCRdb table lists in-frame clones only, not all of them. Among 130,000 or so clones listed, approximately 90% were seen once. Sequenced material: blood. Source of these receptors: a man in his forties in good health.

This rearrangement joins TRBV7-2 to TRBJ2-1, with TRBD2 identical over 14 bases. Germline CDR1 is SGHTA and CDR2 is FQGNSA. CDR3 length: 16 amino acids. Losses at the gene ends were 4 bases for V and 4 bases for J; bases not matched to a gene: 3. The CDR3 DNA reads as TGTGCCAGCAGCTCGGGACTAGCGGGGGTTTACAATGAGCAGTTCTTC. Its translation: CASSSGLAGVYNEQFF.

This clone was counted between two and nine times. V usage is TRBV5-6 and J usage is TRBJ2-5, with D possibly being TRBD1 (5 bases). The CDR3 has 13 amino acids. Germline assignment: CDR1 SGHDT and CDR2 YYEEEE. The V end lost 4 bases, the J end lost 4 bases, and 11 bases lay between the germline ends. The CDR3 nucleotides are TGTGCCAGCAGCATAGACAGTCGAGAGACCCAGTACTTC. Translated: CASSIDSRETQYF.

This clone appeared a single time. The V gene is TRBV12-3 or TRBV12-4, the J gene TRBJ2-3; D gene unclear. The CDR3 totals 13 residues. Deletions cut 6 bases from V and 4 bases from J, with 11 bases between. CDR3 loop: CASSFRNADTQYF. The CDR3 region has the DNA TGTGCCAGCAGCTTTAGGAACGCAGATACGCAGTATTTT.

The chain uses TRBV18 and TRBJ1-1; tentative D call: TRBD1 (5 bases). The CDR3 is 14 amino acids. The ends were cut back, 3 bases at V and 1 base at J, with 9 bases in the middle. Germline CDR1 and CDR2: KGHSH and LQKENI. The CDR3 bases are TGTGCCAGCTCACCCGGGGCAGCGAACACTGAAGCTTTCTTT. It translates to CASSPGAANTEAFF.

The chain is built from TRBV18 and TRBJ2-5; the D is unclear. Germline V gives CDR1 KGHSH, CDR2 LQKENI. The CDR3 has 15 residues. V lost 5 bases to trimming and J lost 5 bases, with 18 bases between them. CDR3 in amino acids: CASSSTIRRWETQYF. Written as DNA, the CDR3 is TGTGCCAGCTCATCTACAATCCGGAGATGGGAGACCCAGTACTTC.